Reported below is one T cell receptor (beta chain). In the original workflow: Amplification from reference gene primers served as the basis for estimated nucleated cell counts. The data were produced by immunoSEQ multiplex PCR, yet TCRdb's version contains in-frame clones alone and is incomplete. V, J and clone size derive from that table, while D and trimming were established from the DNA sequence. The table has 58,000 or so clones, 88% seen once. These data originate in a study of blood T cell repertoires in COVID-19. Study overall: Acute-phase and convalescent COVID-19 samples originated in the United States, Italy and Spain. Sources were T cells, B-cell-depleted T cells, or PBMCs; the material itself was cDNA or gDNA.

The germline CDR1 and CDR2 sequences are PRHDT and FYEKMQ (reference sequence). V dropped 5 bases and J dropped 9; count of bases not matched to a gene: 5. The length of the CDR3 is 12 residues. The specimen was peripheral blood. The rearrangement links TRBV13 to TRBJ2-3; 7 positions match TRBD1. This receptor was obtained from a woman between 65 and 79 years old with active COVID-19. The CDR3 sequence is CASSPWDSTQYF. CDR3 nucleotides: TGTGCCAGCAGCCCTTGGGACAGCACGCAGTATTTT.